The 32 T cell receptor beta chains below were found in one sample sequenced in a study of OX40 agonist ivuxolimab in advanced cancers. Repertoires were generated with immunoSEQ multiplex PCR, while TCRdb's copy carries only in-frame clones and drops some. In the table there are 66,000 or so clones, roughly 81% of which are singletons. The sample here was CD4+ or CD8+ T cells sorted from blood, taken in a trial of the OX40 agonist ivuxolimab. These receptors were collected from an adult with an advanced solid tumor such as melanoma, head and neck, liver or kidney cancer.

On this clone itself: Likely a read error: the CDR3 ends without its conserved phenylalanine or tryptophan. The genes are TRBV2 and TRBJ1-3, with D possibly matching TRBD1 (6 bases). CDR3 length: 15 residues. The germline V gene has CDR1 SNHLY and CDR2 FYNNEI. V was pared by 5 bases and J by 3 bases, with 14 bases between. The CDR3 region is CASSPAGADGNTIYS. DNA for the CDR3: TGTGCCAGCAGTCCCGCGGGGGCGGATGGAAACACCATATATTCT.

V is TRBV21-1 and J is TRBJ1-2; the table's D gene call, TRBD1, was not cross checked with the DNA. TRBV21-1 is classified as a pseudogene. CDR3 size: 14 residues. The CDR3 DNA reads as TGTGCCAGCAGCCGAGAACAGGGGGTAGGTGGCTACACCTTC. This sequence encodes CASSREQGVGGYTF.

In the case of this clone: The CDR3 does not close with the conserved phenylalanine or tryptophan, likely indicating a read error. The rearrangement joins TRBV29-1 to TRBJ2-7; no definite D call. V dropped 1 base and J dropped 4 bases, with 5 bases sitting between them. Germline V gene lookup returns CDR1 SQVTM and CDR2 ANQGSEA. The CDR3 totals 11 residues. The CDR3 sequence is CSVEVGYEQYL. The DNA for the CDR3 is TGCAGCGTTGAAGTAGGATACGAGCAGTACCTC.

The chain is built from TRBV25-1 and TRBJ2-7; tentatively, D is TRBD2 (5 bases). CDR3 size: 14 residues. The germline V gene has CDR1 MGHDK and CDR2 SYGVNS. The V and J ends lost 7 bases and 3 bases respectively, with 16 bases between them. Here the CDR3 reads CASTPPGTHYEQYF. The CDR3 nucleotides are TGTGCCAGCACACCCCCGGGAACCCACTACGAGCAGTACTTC.

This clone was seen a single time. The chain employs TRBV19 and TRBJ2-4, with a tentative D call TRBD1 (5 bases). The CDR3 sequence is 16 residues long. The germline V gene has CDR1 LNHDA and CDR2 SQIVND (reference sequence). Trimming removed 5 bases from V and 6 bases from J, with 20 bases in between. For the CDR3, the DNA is TGTGCCAGTAGTCCACCCCAGGGCTCCTCAGGAAACATTCAGTACTTC. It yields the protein CASSPPQGSSGNIQYF.

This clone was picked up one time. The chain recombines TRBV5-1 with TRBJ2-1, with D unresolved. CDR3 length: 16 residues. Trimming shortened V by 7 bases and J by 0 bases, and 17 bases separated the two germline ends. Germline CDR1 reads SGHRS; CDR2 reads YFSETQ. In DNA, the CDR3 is TGCGCCAGCCGCCGGAATTCTGAAATCTCCTACAATGAGCAGTTCTTC. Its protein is CASRRNSEISYNEQFF.

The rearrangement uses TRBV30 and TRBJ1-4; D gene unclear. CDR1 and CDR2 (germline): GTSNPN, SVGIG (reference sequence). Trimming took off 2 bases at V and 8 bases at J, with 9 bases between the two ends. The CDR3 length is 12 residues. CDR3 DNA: TGTGCCTGGAGTATCCACGGCGAAAAACTGTTTTTT. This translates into CAWSIHGEKLFF.

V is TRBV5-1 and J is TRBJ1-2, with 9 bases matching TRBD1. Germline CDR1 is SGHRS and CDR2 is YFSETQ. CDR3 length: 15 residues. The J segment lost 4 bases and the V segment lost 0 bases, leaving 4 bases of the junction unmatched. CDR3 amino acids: CASSLGTGGIYGYTF. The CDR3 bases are TGCGCCAGCAGCTTGGGAACAGGGGGCATCTATGGCTACACCTTC.

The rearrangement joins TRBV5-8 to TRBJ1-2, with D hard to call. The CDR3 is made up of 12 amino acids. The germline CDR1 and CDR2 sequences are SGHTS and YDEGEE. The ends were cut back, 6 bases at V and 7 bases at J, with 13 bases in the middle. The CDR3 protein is CASTHNKIGYTF. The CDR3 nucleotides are TGTGCCAGCACCCACAACAAGATTGGCTACACCTTC.

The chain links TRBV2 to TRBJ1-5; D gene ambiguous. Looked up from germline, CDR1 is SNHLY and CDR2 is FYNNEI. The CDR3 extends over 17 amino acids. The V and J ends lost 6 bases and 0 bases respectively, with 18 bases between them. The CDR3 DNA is TGTGCCAGCAGGCGAAAAGGAGTGTTAAATAGCAATCAGCCCCAGCATTTT. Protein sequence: CASRRKGVLNSNQPQHF.

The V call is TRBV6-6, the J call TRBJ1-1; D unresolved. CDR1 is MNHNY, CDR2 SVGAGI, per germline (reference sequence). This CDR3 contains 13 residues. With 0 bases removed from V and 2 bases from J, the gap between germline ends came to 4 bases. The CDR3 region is CASSYSSNTEAFF. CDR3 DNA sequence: TGTGCCAGCAGTTACTCGAGTAACACTGAAGCTTTCTTT.

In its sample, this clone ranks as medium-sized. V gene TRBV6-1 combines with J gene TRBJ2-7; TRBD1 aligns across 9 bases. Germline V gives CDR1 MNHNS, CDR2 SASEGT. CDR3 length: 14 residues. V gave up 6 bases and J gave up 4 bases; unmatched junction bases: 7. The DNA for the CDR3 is TGTGCCAGCAGGGAAACAGGGGGCCTGTACGAGCAGTACTTC. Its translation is CASRETGGLYEQYF.

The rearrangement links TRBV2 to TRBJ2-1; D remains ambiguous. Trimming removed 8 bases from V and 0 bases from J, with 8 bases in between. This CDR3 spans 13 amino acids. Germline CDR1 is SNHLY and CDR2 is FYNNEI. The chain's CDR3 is CASVLDSYNEQFF. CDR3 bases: TGTGCCAGCGTGCTAGACTCCTACAATGAGCAGTTCTTC.

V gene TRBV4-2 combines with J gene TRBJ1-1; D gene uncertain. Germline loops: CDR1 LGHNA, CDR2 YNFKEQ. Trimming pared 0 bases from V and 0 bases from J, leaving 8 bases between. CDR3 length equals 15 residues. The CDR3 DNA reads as TGTGCCAGCAGCCAAGAGGCGACTGTGAACACTGAAGCTTTCTTT. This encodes CASSQEATVNTEAFF.

DNA for the CDR3: TGTGCCAGCAGAAGGGGGAGTGCAACTAATGAAAAACTGTTTTTT. Protein sequence: CASRRGSATNEKLFF. The genes are TRBV7-8 and TRBJ1-4; maybe TRBD1 (6 bases). The CDR3 is made up of 15 amino acids. Deletions cut 6 bases from V and 0 bases from J, with 11 bases between. The germline CDR1 and CDR2 sequences are SGHVS and FQNEAQ.

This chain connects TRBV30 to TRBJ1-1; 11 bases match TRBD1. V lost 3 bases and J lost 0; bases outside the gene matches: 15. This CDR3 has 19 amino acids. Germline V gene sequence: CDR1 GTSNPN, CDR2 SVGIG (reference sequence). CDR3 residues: CAWRASRTGGLRLNTEAFF. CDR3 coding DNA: TGTGCCTGGAGAGCCTCACGGACAGGGGGCCTCAGGCTGAACACTGAAGCTTTCTTT.

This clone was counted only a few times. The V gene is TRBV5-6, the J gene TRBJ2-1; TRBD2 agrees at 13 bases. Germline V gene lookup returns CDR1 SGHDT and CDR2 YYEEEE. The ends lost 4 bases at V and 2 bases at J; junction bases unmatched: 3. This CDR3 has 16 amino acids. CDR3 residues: CASSRTSGGAYNEQFF. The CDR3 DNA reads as TGTGCCAGCAGCAGGACTAGCGGGGGTGCCTACAATGAGCAGTTCTTC. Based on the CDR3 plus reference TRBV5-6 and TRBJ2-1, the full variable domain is DAGVTQSPTHLIKTRGQQVTLRCSPKSGHDTVSWYQQALGQGPQFIFQYYEEEERQRGNFPDRFSGHQFPNYSSELNVNALLLGDSALYLCASSRTSGGAYNEQFFGPGTRLTVL.

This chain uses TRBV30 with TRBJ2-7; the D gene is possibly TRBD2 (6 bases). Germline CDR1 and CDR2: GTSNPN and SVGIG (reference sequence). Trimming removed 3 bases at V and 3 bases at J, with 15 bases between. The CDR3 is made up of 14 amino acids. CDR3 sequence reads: CAWSPTSFLYEQYF. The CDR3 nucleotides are TGTGCCTGGAGCCCGACTAGTTTTCTCTACGAGCAGTACTTC.

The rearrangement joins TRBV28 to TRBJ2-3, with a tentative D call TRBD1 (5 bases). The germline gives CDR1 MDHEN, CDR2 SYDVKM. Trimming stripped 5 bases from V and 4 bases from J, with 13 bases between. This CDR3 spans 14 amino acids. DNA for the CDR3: TGTGCCAGCAGTATAGGGCCAGGGTCAGATACGCAGTATTTT. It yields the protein CASSIGPGSDTQYF.

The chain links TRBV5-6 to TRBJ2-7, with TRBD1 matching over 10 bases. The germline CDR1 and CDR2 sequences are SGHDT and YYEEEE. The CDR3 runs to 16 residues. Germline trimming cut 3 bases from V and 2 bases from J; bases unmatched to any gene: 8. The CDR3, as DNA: TGTGCCAGCAGCTGGAGAGACAGGGGGCCCACCTACGAGCAGTACTTC. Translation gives CASSWRDRGPTYEQYF.

The CDR3 DNA reads as TGCGCCAGCAGCTTCGACAGAGAGACCCAGTACTTC. This encodes CASSFDRETQYF. The chain has TRBV5-1 and TRBJ2-5; D is perhaps TRBD1 (5 bases). With 2 bases removed from V and 4 bases from J, the gap between germline ends came to 6 bases. The CDR3 loop spans 12 amino acids. Germline V lookup: CDR1 SGHRS, CDR2 YFSETQ.

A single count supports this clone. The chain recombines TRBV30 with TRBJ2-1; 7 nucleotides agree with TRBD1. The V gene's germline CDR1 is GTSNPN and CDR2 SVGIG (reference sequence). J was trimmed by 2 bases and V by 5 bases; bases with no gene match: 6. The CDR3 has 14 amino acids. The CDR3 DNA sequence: TGTGCCTGGGGATCCGGGACAGCCTACAATGAGCAGTTCTTC. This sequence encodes CAWGSGTAYNEQFF.

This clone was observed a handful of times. The CDR3 here is CASRGAGGEQYF. The CDR3 nucleotides read TGTGCCAGCAGGGGGGCAGGGGGCGAGCAGTACTTC. This chain connects TRBV6-1 to TRBJ2-7; 7 bases are a match to TRBD1. This CDR3 region has 12 residues. V dropped 6 bases and J dropped 6; count of bases not matched to a gene: 5. The germline V gene has CDR1 MNHNS and CDR2 SASEGT.

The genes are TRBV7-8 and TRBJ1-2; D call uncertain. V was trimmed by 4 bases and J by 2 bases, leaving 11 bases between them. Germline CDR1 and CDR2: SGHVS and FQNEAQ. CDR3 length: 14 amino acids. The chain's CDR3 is CASSSTRQNYGYTF. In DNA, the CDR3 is TGTGCCAGCAGCTCGACTAGACAAAACTATGGCTACACCTTC.

The chain's CDR3 is CAWSGISKNTEAFF. CDR3 nucleotide sequence: TGTGCCTGGAGTGGGATCAGTAAGAACACTGAAGCTTTCTTT. V and J are TRBV30 and TRBJ1-1; D ambiguous. The germline CDR1 and CDR2 sequences are GTSNPN and SVGIG (reference sequence). The CDR3 totals 14 residues. V shed 1 base and J shed 1 base, with 10 bases lying between them.

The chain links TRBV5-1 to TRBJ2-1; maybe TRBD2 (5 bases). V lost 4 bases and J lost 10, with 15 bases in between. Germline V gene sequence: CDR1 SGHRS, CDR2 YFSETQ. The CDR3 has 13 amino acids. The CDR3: CASSPDSLYEQFF. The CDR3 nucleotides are TGCGCCAGCAGCCCGGACTCACTGTACGAGCAGTTCTTC.

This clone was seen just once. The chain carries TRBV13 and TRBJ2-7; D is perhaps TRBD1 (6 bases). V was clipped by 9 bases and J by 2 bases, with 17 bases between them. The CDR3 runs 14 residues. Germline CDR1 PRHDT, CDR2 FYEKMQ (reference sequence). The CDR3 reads CASTRGSGAYEQYF. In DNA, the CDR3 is TGTGCCAGTACTAGGGGGTCCGGGGCCTACGAGCAGTACTTC.

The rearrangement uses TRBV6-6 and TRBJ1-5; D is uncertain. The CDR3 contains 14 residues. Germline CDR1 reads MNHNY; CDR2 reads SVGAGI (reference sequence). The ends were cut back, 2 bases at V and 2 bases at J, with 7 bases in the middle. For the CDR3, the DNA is TGTGCCAGCAGTTACCCAAGTGGCAATCAGCCCCAGCATTTT. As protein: CASSYPSGNQPQHF.

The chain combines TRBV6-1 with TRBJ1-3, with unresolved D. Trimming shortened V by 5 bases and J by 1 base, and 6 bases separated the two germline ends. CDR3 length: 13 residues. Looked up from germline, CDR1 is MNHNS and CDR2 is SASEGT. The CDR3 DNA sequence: TGTGCCAGCAGTCTAAGTTCTGGAAACACCATATATTTT. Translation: CASSLSSGNTIYF.

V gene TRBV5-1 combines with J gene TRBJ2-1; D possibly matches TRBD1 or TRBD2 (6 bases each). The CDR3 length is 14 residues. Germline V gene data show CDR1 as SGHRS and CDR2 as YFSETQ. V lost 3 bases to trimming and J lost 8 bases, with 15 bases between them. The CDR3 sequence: CASSSLTGADEQFF. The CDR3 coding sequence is TGCGCCAGCAGCTCTCTGACGGGGGCAGATGAGCAGTTCTTC.

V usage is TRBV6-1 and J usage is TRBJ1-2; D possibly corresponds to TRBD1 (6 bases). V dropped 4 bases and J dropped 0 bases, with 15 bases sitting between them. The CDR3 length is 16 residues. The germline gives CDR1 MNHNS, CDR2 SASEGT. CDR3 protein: CASSAFGQLSNYGYTF. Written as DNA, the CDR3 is TGTGCCAGCAGTGCCTTCGGACAGCTGTCTAACTATGGCTACACCTTC.

The CDR3, as DNA: TGCGCCAGCAGCCAAGACAGGGGAGAGGGGACCCAGTACTTC. Protein sequence: CASSQDRGEGTQYF. This chain links TRBV5-1 with TRBJ2-5, with TRBD1 identical over 8 bases. V shed 4 bases and J 7 bases; nucleotides not matched to a gene: 9. This CDR3 region has 14 residues. Germline V gene lookup returns CDR1 SGHRS and CDR2 YFSETQ.